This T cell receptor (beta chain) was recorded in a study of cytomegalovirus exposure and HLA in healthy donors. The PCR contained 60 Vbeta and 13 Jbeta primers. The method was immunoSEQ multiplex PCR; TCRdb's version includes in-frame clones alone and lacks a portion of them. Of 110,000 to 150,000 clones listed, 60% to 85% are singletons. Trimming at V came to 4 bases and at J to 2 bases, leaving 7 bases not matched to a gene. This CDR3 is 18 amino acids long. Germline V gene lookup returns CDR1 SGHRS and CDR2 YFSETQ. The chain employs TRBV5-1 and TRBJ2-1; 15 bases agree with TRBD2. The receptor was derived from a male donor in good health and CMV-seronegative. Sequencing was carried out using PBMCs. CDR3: CASSLGLAGGAPYNEQFF. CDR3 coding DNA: TGCGCCAGCAGCCTGGGACTAGCGGGAGGCGCCCCCTACAATGAGCAGTTCTTC.